What follows describes a single T cell receptor (beta chain). Antigen unknown. The CDR3 length is 15 residues. Germline CDR1 and CDR2: SEHNR and FQNEAQ (reference sequence). This entry comes from a study of monozygotic twins with inflammatory bowel disease. Across eight separate reactions for each sample, cDNA was made. Two rounds of nested PCR, of around 16 and 10 cycles, were run on TCRalpha and TCRbeta cDNA. TCRdb re-analyzed the 5' RACE reads; it lists each CDR3 protein once, without DNA. The sample's table shows around 210,000 distinct CDR3 sequences. General study findings and limits: It was observed that concordant and discordant twins did not differ in repertoire similarity, possibly given limited power.

Sequenced material: blood. The origin of this receptor is a human donor with ulcerative colitis or Crohn's disease, or a healthy co-twin of an affected twin (not recorded which). The chain joins TRBV7-9 to TRBJ1-1; TCRdb's D call of TRBD1 is untestable without DNA. This chain's CDR3 is CASTEAGQRNTEAFF.